This record concerns one T cell receptor beta chain sequence. Its antigen is still unknown. Whereas donors were nominally healthy upon sampling, unrecorded immune exposures were probable. Amplification used 60 Vbeta primers and 13 Jbeta primers. Clones were sequenced by immunoSEQ multiplex PCR, and TCRdb holds only the in-frame ones, with some missing. Among some 130,000 clones listed, 82% were seen once. The record originates from a study of cytomegalovirus exposure and HLA in healthy donors. Overall study findings and caveats: It was shown in a later analysis that HLA-associated TCR beta chains were more clonally expanded than other, equally common chains. TCR beta V segments were, for the most part, productive about 90% or about 30% of the time in an earlier analysis.

CDR1 and CDR2 (germline): LNHDA, SQIVND (reference sequence). Trimming removed 3 bases from V and 1 base from J, with 10 bases in between. The CDR3 contains 15 residues. Source material: PBMCs. This clonotype was obtained from a male donor in good health and CMV-seropositive. V is TRBV19 and J is TRBJ1-3, with no clear D. CDR3 nucleotide sequence: TGTGCCAGTAGTATCTCCAGCGTTTCTGGAAACACCATATATTTT. Its protein product is CASSISSVSGNTIYF.